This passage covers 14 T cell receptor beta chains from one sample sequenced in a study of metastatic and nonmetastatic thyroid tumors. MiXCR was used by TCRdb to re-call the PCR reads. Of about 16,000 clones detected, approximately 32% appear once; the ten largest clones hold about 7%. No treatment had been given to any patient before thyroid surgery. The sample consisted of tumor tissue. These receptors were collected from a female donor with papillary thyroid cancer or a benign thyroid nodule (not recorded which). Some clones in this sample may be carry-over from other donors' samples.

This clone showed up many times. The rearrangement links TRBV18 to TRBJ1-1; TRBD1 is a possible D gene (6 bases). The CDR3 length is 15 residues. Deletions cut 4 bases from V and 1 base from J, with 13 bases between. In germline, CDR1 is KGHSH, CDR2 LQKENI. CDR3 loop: CASSRQDAENTEAFF. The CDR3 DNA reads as TGTGCCAGCTCACGACAGGACGCTGAGAACACTGAAGCTTTCTTT.

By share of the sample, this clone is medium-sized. CDR3 sequence reads: CASNSRQGVNTEAFF. The DNA of the CDR3 is TGCGCCAGCAACTCCCGACAGGGCGTGAACACTGAAGCTTTCTTT. This chain connects TRBV5-1 to TRBJ1-1; 7 bases align to TRBD1. V gave up 6 bases and J gave up 0 bases; unmatched junction bases: 8. CDR1 SGHRS and CDR2 YFSETQ come from the germline V gene. The CDR3 is 15 residues long.

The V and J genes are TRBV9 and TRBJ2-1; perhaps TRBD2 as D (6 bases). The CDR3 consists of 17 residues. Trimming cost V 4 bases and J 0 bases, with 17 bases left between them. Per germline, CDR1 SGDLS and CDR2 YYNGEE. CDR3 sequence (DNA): TGTGCCAGCAGCCCCTTCCGGGGAGGAAACTCCTACAATGAGCAGTTCTTC. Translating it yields CASSPFRGGNSYNEQFF.

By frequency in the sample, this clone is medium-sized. Here the CDR3 DNA reads TGTGCCAGCAGCGTAGCTAACACCCCCTACGAGCAGTACTTC. Its protein product is CASSVANTPYEQYF. The chain is built from TRBV9 and TRBJ2-7; D remains ambiguous. This CDR3 has 14 residues. Deletions cut 0 bases from V and 2 bases from J, with 9 bases between. Germline V gene sequence: CDR1 SGDLS, CDR2 YYNGEE.

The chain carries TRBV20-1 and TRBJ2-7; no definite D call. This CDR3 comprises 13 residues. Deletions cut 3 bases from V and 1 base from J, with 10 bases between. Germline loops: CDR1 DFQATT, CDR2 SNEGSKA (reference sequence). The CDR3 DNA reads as TGCAGTGCTAGCTTTGGACCATCCTACGAGCAGTACTTC. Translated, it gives CSASFGPSYEQYF.

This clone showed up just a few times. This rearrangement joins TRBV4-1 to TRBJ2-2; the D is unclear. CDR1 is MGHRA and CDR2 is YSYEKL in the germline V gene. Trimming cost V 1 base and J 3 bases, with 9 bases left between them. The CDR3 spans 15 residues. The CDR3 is CASSQGRADTGELFF. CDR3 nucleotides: TGCGCCAGCAGCCAAGGTAGGGCGGACACCGGGGAGCTGTTTTTT.

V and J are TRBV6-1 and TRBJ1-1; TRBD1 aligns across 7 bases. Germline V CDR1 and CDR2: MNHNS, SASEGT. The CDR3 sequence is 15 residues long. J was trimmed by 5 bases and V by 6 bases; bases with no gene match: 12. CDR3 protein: CASRLGGQRQTEAFF. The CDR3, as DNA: TGTGCCAGCAGACTGGGGGGACAGCGACAGACTGAAGCTTTCTTT.

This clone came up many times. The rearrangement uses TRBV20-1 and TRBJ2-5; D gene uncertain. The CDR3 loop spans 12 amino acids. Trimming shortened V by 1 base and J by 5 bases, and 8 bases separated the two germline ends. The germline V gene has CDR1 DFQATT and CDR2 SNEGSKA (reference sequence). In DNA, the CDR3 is TGCAGTGCTAGAGTGCCCCCGGAGACCCAGTACTTC. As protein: CSARVPPETQYF.

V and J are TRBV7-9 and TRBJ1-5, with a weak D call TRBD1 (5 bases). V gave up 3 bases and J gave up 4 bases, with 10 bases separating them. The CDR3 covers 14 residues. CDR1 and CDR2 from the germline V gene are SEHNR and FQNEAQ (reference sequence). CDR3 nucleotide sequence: TGTGCCAGCAGCTTCGGGACGGATAATCAGCCCCAGCATTTT. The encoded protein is CASSFGTDNQPQHF. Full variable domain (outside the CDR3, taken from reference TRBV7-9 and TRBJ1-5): DTGVSQNPRHKITKRGQNVTFRCDPISEHNRLYWYRQTLGQGPEFLTYFQNEAQLEKSRLLSDRFSAERPKGSFSTLEIQRTEQGDSAMYLCASSFGTDNQPQHFGDGTRLSIL.

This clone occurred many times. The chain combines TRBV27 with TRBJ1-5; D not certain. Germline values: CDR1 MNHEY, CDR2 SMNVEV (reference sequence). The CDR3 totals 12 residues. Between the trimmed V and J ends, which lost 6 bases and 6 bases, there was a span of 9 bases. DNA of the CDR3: TGTGCCAGCAGCAAGCTAGGTCAGCCCCAGCATTTT. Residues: CASSKLGQPQHF.

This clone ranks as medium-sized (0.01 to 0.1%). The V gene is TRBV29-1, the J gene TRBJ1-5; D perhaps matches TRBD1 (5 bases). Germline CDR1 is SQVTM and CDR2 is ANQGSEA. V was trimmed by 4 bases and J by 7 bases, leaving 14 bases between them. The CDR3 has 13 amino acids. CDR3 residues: CSVGFDWGQPQHF. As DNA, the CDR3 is TGCAGCGTTGGGTTTGATTGGGGCCAGCCCCAGCATTTT.

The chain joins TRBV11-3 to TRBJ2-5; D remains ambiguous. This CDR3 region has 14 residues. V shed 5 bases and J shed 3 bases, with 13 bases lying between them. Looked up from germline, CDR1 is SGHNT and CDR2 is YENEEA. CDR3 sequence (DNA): TGTGCCAGCAGCCAGCTCTGGGGTGAAGAGACCCAGTACTTC. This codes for CASSQLWGEETQYF. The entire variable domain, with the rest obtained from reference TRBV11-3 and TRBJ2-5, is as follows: EAGVVQSPRYKIIEKKQPVAFWCNPISGHNTLYWYLQNLGQGPELLIRYENEEAVDDSQLPKDRFSAERLKGVDSTLKIQPAELGDSAVYLCASSQLWGEETQYFGPGTRLLVL.

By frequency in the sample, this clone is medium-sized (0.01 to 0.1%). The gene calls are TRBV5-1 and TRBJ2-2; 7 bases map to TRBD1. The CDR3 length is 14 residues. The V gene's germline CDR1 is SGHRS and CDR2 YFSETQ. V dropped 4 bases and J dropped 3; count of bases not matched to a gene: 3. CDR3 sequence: CASSATGYTGELFF. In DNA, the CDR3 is TGCGCCAGCAGCGCGACAGGGTACACCGGGGAGCTGTTTTTT.

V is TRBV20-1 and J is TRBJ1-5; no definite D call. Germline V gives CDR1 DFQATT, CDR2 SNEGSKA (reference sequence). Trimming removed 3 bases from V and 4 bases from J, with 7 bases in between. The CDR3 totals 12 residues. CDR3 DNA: TGCAGTGCTAGCTTGAGAAATCAGCCCCAGCATTTT. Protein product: CSASLRNQPQHF.